The rows below give T cell receptor beta chains drawn from one sample of a study of TIL therapy for anti-PD-1-resistant metastatic lung cancer. TCRdb's copy holds only in-frame clones and misses some; the assay was immunoSEQ multiplex PCR. The table lists approximately 87,000 clones, approximately 65% of them singletons. The source material was tumor tissue, sampled at baseline. The receptors originated from a person aged 25 to 80 with non-small cell lung cancer. Each CDR3 is given with its conserved first and last residue. A D gene is named only where the DNA matches it firmly. The listing skips clone size in some rows; elsewhere it reads once, few, many or a size class.

J: TRBJ2-1
V: TRBV7-9
D: NA
size: NA
DNA: TGTGCCAGCAGCTCGATAACAGGGAGCTCCTACAATGAGCAGTTCTTC
CDR3: CASSSITGSSYNEQFF

J: TRBJ2-3
V: TRBV4-3
D: NA
size: few
DNA: TGCGCCAGCAGCCAAGGGCCGCACACAGATACGCAGTATTTT
CDR3: CASSQGPHTDTQYF

J: TRBJ2-2
V: TRBV18
D: NA
size: NA
DNA: TGTGCCAGCTCACCATTCACAGTTCCGAACACCGGGGAGCTGTTTTTT
CDR3: CASSPFTVPNTGELFF

J: TRBJ1-5
V: TRBV7-8
D: TRBD1
size: NA
DNA: TGTGCCAGCAGCTTAAATAGGGACAGCAGGAATCAGCCCCAGCATTTT
CDR3: CASSLNRDSRNQPQHF

J: TRBJ2-4
V: TRBV11-2
D: NA
size: NA
DNA: TGTGCCAGCAGTCTTGGGGGAGCCAAAAACATTCAGTACTTC
CDR3: CASSLGGAKNIQYF

J: TRBJ2-1
V: TRBV12-3/TRBV12-4
D: NA
size: NA
DNA: TGTGCCAGCAGCCCAGGGACTGCCCTGCCTCTCTTC
CDR3: CASSPGTALPLF

J: TRBJ2-7
V: TRBV19
D: TRBD1
size: NA
DNA: TGTGCCAGCCAGAGGACAGGAGGTTACGAGCAGTACTTC
CDR3: CASQRTGGYEQYF

J: TRBJ2-3
V: TRBV4-1
D: TRBD2
size: NA
DNA: TGCGCCAGCAGCCAAGATGAACTAGCGGGAGTTGTAAATACGCAGTATTTT
CDR3: CASSQDELAGVVNTQYF

J: TRBJ2-1
V: TRBV2
D: TRBD2
size: NA
DNA: TGTGCCAGCAGTGGGGGACTAGCGGGAAGGAGTGAGCAGTTCTTC
CDR3: CASSGGLAGRSEQFF

J: TRBJ2-2
V: TRBV6-5
D: TRBD1
size: NA
DNA: TGTGCCAGCCAAGTCGACAGGGGGCGAAACGGGGAGCTGTTTTTT
CDR3: CASQVDRGRNGELFF

J: TRBJ2-1
V: TRBV18
D: TRBD2
size: NA
DNA: TGTGCCAGCTCACGCGGGACTAGCGGGACCAATGAGCAGTTCTTC
CDR3: CASSRGTSGTNEQFF

J: TRBJ2-3
V: TRBV4-1
D: TRBD2
size: NA
DNA: TGCGCCAGCAGCCATACCCTAGCGGGGACAGATACGCAGTATTTT
CDR3: CASSHTLAGTDTQYF

J: TRBJ1-2
V: TRBV18
D: NA
size: NA
DNA: TGTGCCAGCTCACCACCTGCGGGGGATGGCTACACCTTC
CDR3: CASSPPAGDGYTF

J: TRBJ1-6
V: TRBV6-5
D: NA
size: few
DNA: TGTGCCAGCAGTTACACAGGCAAACGAAATTCACCCCTCCACTTT
CDR3: CASSYTGKRNSPLHF

J: TRBJ1-5
V: TRBV2
D: TRBD1
size: NA
DNA: TGTGCCAGCAGTGAACAGGGGGGGGATCAGCCCCAGCATTTT
CDR3: CASSEQGGDQPQHF

J: TRBJ1-5
V: TRBV7-2
D: TRBD1
size: few
DNA: TGTGCCAGCAGCCTGACAGGGCTCCAGCCCCAGCATTTT
CDR3: CASSLTGLQPQHF

J: TRBJ2-5
V: TRBV27
D: TRBD1
size: NA
DNA: TGTGCCAGCAGTTACGACAGGGGGGGAGAGACCCAGTACTTC
CDR3: CASSYDRGGETQYF

J: TRBJ2-1
V: TRBV19
D: NA
size: medium-sized
DNA: TGTGCCAGTAGTTGGGGACATCTCAATGAGCAGTTCTTC
CDR3: CASSWGHLNEQFF

J: TRBJ2-1
V: TRBV2
D: TRBD2
size: NA
DNA: TGTGCCAGCAGCCCGACTAGCGGGGGGCCCAATGAGCAGTTCTTC
CDR3: CASSPTSGGPNEQFF

J: TRBJ2-7
V: TRBV6-1
D: TRBD1
size: NA
DNA: TGTGCCAGCAGTGCCCCGGACAGGGTCGGAACCTACGAGCAGTACTTC
CDR3: CASSAPDRVGTYEQYF